The entry below describes one T cell receptor beta chain. Authors' processing steps: The assay estimated nucleated cells by amplifying reference gene primers. TCRdb keeps only in-frame clones here, not all; method: immunoSEQ multiplex PCR. D and trimming come from the DNA, and the V and J calls and clone size come from that table. The sample shows about 330,000 clones, around 83% of them seen only once. With V trimmed by 11 bases and J by 8 bases, 10 bases remained unmatched. The germline V gene encodes CDR1 MNHNY and CDR2 SVGAGI (reference sequence). This CDR3 is 13 amino acids long. These data originate in a study of blood T cell repertoires in COVID-19. Study context: Donors in the United States, Italy and Spain gave samples during acute or convalescent COVID-19. PBMCs, B-cell-depleted T cells, or T cells provided the cDNA or gDNA that made up the material.

This TCR derives from a woman aged 45-60 years with acute or convalescent COVID-19. The chain combines TRBV6-6 with TRBJ1-4, with 8 bases that match TRBD1. Source material: peripheral blood. CDR3 sequence: CASTTGVIEKLFF. The CDR3 coding sequence is TGTGCCTCCACGACAGGGGTCATCGAAAAACTGTTTTTT.